This is a list of T cell receptor beta chains from one sample in a study of T cells expressing NK-cell markers. TCRdb re-analyzed the 5' RACE reads; it lists each CDR3 protein once, without DNA. The table for this sample gives approximately 550,000 distinct CDR3 sequences. Sequencing input: blood T cells: a sorted CD56 or NKG2C T cell subset, CD4+ or CD8+ T cells, or bulk PBMC T cells (not recorded which). These receptors originate from a man younger than 30 in good health. The CDR3 runs from the conserved cysteine through the conserved F or W.

v_call: TRBV24-1
j_call: TRBJ2-2
cdr3_aa: CATSDPTGRIGELFF

v_call: TRBV20-1
j_call: TRBJ1-3
cdr3_aa: CSANEEGSGNTIYF

v_call: TRBV12-3/TRBV12-4
j_call: TRBJ2-5
cdr3_aa: CASSQQPQGGGTQYF

v_call: TRBV7-3
j_call: TRBJ2-1
cdr3_aa: CASSRSLVHEQFF

v_call: TRBV4-2
j_call: TRBJ2-2
cdr3_aa: CASSQGGDLRRELFF

v_call: TRBV7-8
j_call: TRBJ2-7
cdr3_aa: CASSTVGTGRVSQYF

v_call: TRBV15
j_call: TRBJ2-2
cdr3_aa: CATSRDRPRANTGELFF

v_call: TRBV11-1
j_call: TRBJ2-1
cdr3_aa: CASSRSGGPNEQFF

v_call: TRBV30
j_call: TRBJ2-6
cdr3_aa: CAWRDRPGGHVLTF

v_call: TRBV20-1
j_call: TRBJ2-7
cdr3_aa: CSASGLAGVEDEQYF

v_call: TRBV7-2
j_call: TRBJ2-1
cdr3_aa: CASSLTSGDNEQFF

v_call: TRBV18
j_call: TRBJ2-5
cdr3_aa: CASRTIAQETQYF

v_call: TRBV29-1
j_call: TRBJ1-2
cdr3_aa: CSVDLSGLRGANGYTF

v_call: TRBV5-1
j_call: TRBJ2-1
cdr3_aa: CASSQVYGIRGYEQFF

v_call: TRBV12-3/TRBV12-4
j_call: TRBJ2-2
cdr3_aa: CASSRATYPNTGELFF

v_call: TRBV29-1
j_call: TRBJ1-2
cdr3_aa: CSVETGRALGYTF

v_call: TRBV4-2
j_call: TRBJ2-1
cdr3_aa: CASSPAGAPNEQFF

v_call: TRBV18
j_call: TRBJ2-2
cdr3_aa: CASSSEVNTGELFF

v_call: TRBV11-2
j_call: TRBJ2-3
cdr3_aa: CASSFPLLLGSLTDTQYF

v_call: TRBV12-3/TRBV12-4
j_call: TRBJ2-1
cdr3_aa: CASSLRNEQFF

v_call: TRBV29-1
j_call: TRBJ2-1
cdr3_aa: CSVEGVGGKSYNEQFF

v_call: TRBV4-3
j_call: TRBJ2-7
cdr3_aa: CASSRGPGTQYEQYF

v_call: TRBV3-1
j_call: TRBJ1-2
cdr3_aa: CASSPLGTGLGYTF

v_call: TRBV19
j_call: TRBJ1-3
cdr3_aa: CATNPGTSFRNTIYF

v_call: TRBV15
j_call: TRBJ2-2
cdr3_aa: CATSRDRVFGTGELFF

v_call: TRBV11-2
j_call: TRBJ2-2
cdr3_aa: CASSLVQFHTGELFF

v_call: TRBV12-3/TRBV12-4
j_call: TRBJ1-2
cdr3_aa: CASSLAEIYGYTF

v_call: TRBV4-1
j_call: TRBJ2-7
cdr3_aa: CASSQDGDRSEQYF

v_call: TRBV7-6
j_call: TRBJ2-5
cdr3_aa: CASSQQTSGIQETQYF

v_call: TRBV29-1
j_call: TRBJ2-1
cdr3_aa: CSGNRDTPRSYNEQFF